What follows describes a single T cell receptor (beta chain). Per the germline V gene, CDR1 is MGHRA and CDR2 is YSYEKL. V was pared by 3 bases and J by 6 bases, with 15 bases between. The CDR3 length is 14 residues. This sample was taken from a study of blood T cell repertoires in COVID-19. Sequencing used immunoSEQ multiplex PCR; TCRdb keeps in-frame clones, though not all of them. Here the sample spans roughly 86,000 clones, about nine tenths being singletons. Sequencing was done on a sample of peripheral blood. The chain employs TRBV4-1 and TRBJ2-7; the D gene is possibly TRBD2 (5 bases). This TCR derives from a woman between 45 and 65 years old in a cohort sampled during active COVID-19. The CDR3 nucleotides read TGCGCCAGCAGCCACCCCGGAAGAGGGCCCGAGCAGTACTTC. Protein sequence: CASSHPGRGPEQYF.